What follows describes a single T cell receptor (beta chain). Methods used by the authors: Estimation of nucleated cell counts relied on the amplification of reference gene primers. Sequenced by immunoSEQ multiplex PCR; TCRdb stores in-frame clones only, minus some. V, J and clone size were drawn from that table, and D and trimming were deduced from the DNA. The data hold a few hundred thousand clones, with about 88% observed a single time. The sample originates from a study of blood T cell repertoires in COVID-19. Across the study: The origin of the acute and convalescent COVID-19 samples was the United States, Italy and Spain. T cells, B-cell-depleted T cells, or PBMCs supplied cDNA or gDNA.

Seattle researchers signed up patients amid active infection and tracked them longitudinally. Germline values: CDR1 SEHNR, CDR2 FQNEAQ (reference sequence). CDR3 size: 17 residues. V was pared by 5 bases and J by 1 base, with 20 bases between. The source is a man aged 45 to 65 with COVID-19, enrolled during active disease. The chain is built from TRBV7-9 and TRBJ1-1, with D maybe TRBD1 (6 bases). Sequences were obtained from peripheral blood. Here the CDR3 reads CASSVWGNRVKNTEAFF. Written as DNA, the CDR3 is TGTGCCAGCAGCGTATGGGGGAACAGGGTGAAGAACACTGAAGCTTTCTTT.